This entry lists 31 T cell receptor beta chains sequenced from one sample in a study of control samples from healthy donors and cancer patients. Produced via immunoSEQ multiplex PCR; TCRdb's table is partial and in-frame only. Of some 120,000 clones in the sample, around nine tenths were seen once. Sequencing was carried out using blood. The receptors come from a man aged 35-49 years in good health.

The chain carries TRBV29-1 and TRBJ2-7, with D possibly TRBD1 on 5 matching bases. Germline-derived CDR1 and CDR2 are SQVTM and ANQGSEA. V dropped 4 bases and J dropped 1 base, with 11 bases sitting between them. The CDR3 length is 13 residues. CDR3 in amino acids: CSVVRVGSYEQYF. The DNA of the CDR3 is TGCAGCGTTGTCAGGGTAGGGTCCTACGAGCAGTACTTC.

The V gene is TRBV4-1, the J gene TRBJ1-2; unclear D gene. V gave up 4 bases and J gave up 6 bases, with 12 bases separating them. In germline, CDR1 is MGHRA, CDR2 YSYEKL. The CDR3 sequence is 13 residues long. The CDR3 here is CASSPQPQHGYTF. The CDR3 DNA sequence: TGCGCCAGCAGCCCTCAGCCCCAGCATGGCTACACCTTC.

The chain recombines TRBV19 with TRBJ2-7, with D tentatively TRBD1 or TRBD2 (6 bases each). The germline V and J ends were trimmed by 7 bases and 0 bases, with 10 bases remaining between them. The CDR3 covers 13 residues. Germline V CDR1 and CDR2: LNHDA, SQIVND (reference sequence). The DNA for the CDR3 is TGTGCCAGTACCCCGGGGGCCTCCTACGAGCAGTACTTC. Protein sequence: CASTPGASYEQYF. Using reference TRBV19 and TRBJ2-7 for the parts outside the CDR3, the full variable domain is DGGITQSPKYLFRKEGQNVTLSCEQNLNHDAMYWYRQDPGQGLRLIYYSQIVNDFQKGDIAEGYSVSREKKESFPLTVTSAQKNPTAFYLCASTPGASYEQYFGPGTRLTVT.

The chain recombines TRBV12-3 or TRBV12-4 with TRBJ1-2, with TRBD1 as a possible D gene (6 bases). This CDR3 region has 12 residues. With 3 bases removed from V and 8 bases from J, the gap between germline ends came to 10 bases. CDR3 nucleotides: TGTGCCAGCAGTTTTACAGGGTACGGCTACACCTTC. Translated: CASSFTGYGYTF.

V gene TRBV29-1 combines with J gene TRBJ1-4; D unclear. CDR3 length: 11 amino acids. In germline, CDR1 is SQVTM, CDR2 ANQGSEA. V was clipped by 6 bases and J by 4 bases, with 6 bases between them. CDR3 DNA sequence: TGCAGCGTCAGGAGTAATGAAAAACTGTTTTTT. It is translated as CSVRSNEKLFF.

This chain links TRBV24-1 with TRBJ1-6, with 7 bases lining up with TRBD1. With 4 bases clipped from V and 6 bases from J, the junction kept 5 bases outside the gene matches. Germline assignment: CDR1 KGHDR and CDR2 SFDVKD. The CDR3 sequence is 15 residues long. The CDR3 protein is CATSDSGTANSPLHF. The CDR3 coding sequence is TGTGCCACCAGTGACTCCGGGACAGCTAATTCACCCCTCCACTTT.

This chain links TRBV29-1 with TRBJ1-6; the D is unclear. Germline lookup yields CDR1 SQVTM and CDR2 ANQGSEA. The CDR3 has 15 residues. The V and J ends lost 4 bases and 5 bases respectively, with 15 bases between them. The DNA for the CDR3 is TGCAGCGTTGCCAACGGACCGCTGAATAATTCACCCCTCCACTTT. Translating gives CSVANGPLNNSPLHF.

This clone was counted once. The chain employs TRBV11-2 and TRBJ2-7; D unresolved. This CDR3 contains 14 residues. CDR1 and CDR2 from the germline V gene are SGHAT and FQNNGV. V dropped 5 bases and J dropped 5 bases, with 16 bases sitting between them. The CDR3 DNA follows: TGTGCCAGCAGCCAAACGCCCCGAGAGGACGAGCAGTACTTC. Translating gives CASSQTPREDEQYF.

This chain links TRBV21-1 with TRBJ2-1; TRBD2 was called by the table and not checked on the DNA. TRBV21-1 is assigned pseudogene status. The CDR3 sequence is 19 residues long. CDR3 loop: CASSKSRRASGSSYNEQFF. CDR3 bases: TGTGCCAGCAGCAAATCGAGGAGGGCTAGCGGTAGCTCCTACAATGAGCAGTTCTTC.

This chain links TRBV24-1 with TRBJ1-1; perhaps TRBD1 as D (5 bases). CDR3 length equals 16 residues. The germline V gene encodes CDR1 KGHDR and CDR2 SFDVKD. The germline V and J ends were trimmed by 0 bases and 10 bases, with 20 bases remaining between them. The DNA for the CDR3 is TGTGCCACCAGTGATTTGCCTGCGGGGGGATCAGTGCGAGCTTTCTTT. It specifies CATSDLPAGGSVRAFF.

The chain links TRBV3-1 (or the pseudogene TRBV3-2) to TRBJ2-3; either TRBD1 or TRBD2 may supply D (5 bases each). There are 16 residues in the CDR3. Trimming cost V 0 bases and J 2 bases, with 12 bases left between them. The germline V gene encodes CDR1 LGHDT and CDR2 YNNKEL (reference sequence). In DNA form, the CDR3 reads TGTGCCAGCAGCCAAGATGGGGGTGGGTACACAGATACGCAGTATTTT. Its translation: CASSQDGGGYTDTQYF.

This chain links TRBV24-1 with TRBJ1-5; D remains ambiguous. The CDR3 has 13 amino acids. The V gene lost 6 bases and the J gene lost 6 bases, with 11 bases spanning the gap. The germline V gene has CDR1 KGHDR and CDR2 SFDVKD. CDR3 in amino acids: CATSLRDSQPQHF. Written as DNA, the CDR3 is TGTGCCACCAGTCTTCGGGATAGTCAGCCCCAGCATTTT.

The genes are TRBV3-1 (or the pseudogene TRBV3-2) and TRBJ2-2; TRBD2 aligns across 10 bases. V shed 5 bases, J shed 5 bases, and the junction held 2 bases outside the gene matches. The CDR3 is made up of 14 amino acids. CDR1 and CDR2 from the germline V gene are LGHDT and YNNKEL (reference sequence). The chain's CDR3 is CASSVAGGTGELFF. CDR3 bases: TGTGCCAGCAGCGTAGCGGGGGGAACCGGGGAGCTGTTTTTT.

The chain combines TRBV29-1 with TRBJ1-1; the match to TRBD1 covers 10 bases. With 6 bases clipped from V and 2 bases from J, the junction kept 3 bases outside the gene matches. This CDR3 has 13 residues. Germline-derived CDR1 and CDR2 are SQVTM and ANQGSEA. The CDR3, as DNA: TGCAGCGTCTGGGACAGGGGAAACACTGAAGCTTTCTTT. It codes for CSVWDRGNTEAFF.

This chain connects TRBV5-1 to TRBJ2-3; 9 bases fit TRBD2. This CDR3 is built from 16 residues. J was trimmed by 3 bases and V by 5 bases; bases with no gene match: 10. CDR1 and CDR2 from the germline V gene are SGHRS and YFSETQ. DNA for the CDR3: TGCGCCAGCAGGAGGATAGGCGGGGGGGCGACAGATACGCAGTATTTT. Translation gives CASRRIGGGATDTQYF. Combining the CDR3 with reference TRBV5-1 and TRBJ2-3 gives the whole variable domain KAGVTQTPRYLIKTRGQQVTLSCSPISGHRSVSWYQQTPGQGLQFLFEYFSETQRNKGNFPGRFSGRQFSNSRSEMNVSTLELGDSALYLCASRRIGGGATDTQYFGPGTRLTVL.

The chain employs TRBV19 and TRBJ2-2; 10 positions agree with TRBD1. The junction had 5 bases not matched to a gene; V was cut back by 7 bases and J by 0 bases. The germline CDR1 and CDR2 sequences are LNHDA and SQIVND (reference sequence). This CDR3 contains 16 residues. The CDR3 reads CASTTGTGANTGELFF. Written as DNA, the CDR3 is TGTGCCAGTACGACCGGGACAGGGGCGAACACCGGGGAGCTGTTTTTT.

The chain carries TRBV6-1 and TRBJ1-1, with a possible D match to TRBD1 (5 bases). CDR1 is MNHNS and CDR2 is SASEGT in the germline V gene. The ends were cut back, 1 base at V and 5 bases at J, with 14 bases in the middle. The CDR3 is 15 amino acids. This chain's CDR3 is CASSEVYRKGTEAFF. The CDR3 DNA sequence: TGTGCCAGCAGTGAAGTTTACAGGAAAGGAACTGAAGCTTTCTTT.

The gene calls are TRBV12-3 or TRBV12-4 and TRBJ1-2; D remains unclear. Trimming cost V 5 bases and J 8 bases, with 15 bases left between them. This CDR3 has 13 amino acids. CDR3 bases: TGTGCCAGCAGTAACCTTTCCCGGGGAGGCTACACCTTC. Translated: CASSNLSRGGYTF.

The V call is TRBV15, the J call TRBJ1-2; D ambiguous. Per the germline V gene, CDR1 is LNHNV and CDR2 is YYDKDF (reference sequence). This CDR3 contains 15 residues. V was cut by 0 bases and J by 5 bases, with 13 bases left in between. CDR3 protein: CATSRDPAERYGYTF. In DNA, the CDR3 is TGTGCCACCAGCAGAGATCCAGCGGAGAGGTATGGCTACACCTTC.

A single count supports this clone. J is TRBJ1-2 and V is TRBV7-9; a possible D gene is TRBD1 (6 bases). Germline-derived CDR1 and CDR2 are SEHNR and FQNEAQ (reference sequence). Deletions cut 0 bases from V and 4 bases from J, with 12 bases between. The CDR3 consists of 15 residues. The CDR3 protein is CASSLASAGAYGYTF. The CDR3 DNA is TGTGCCAGCAGCTTAGCGAGCGCAGGGGCCTATGGCTACACCTTC.

CDR3 region: CASSRDPGLGVQYF. In DNA form, the CDR3 reads TGTGCCAGCAGCCGGGACCCGGGACTAGGAGTTCAGTACTTC. The chain carries TRBV3-1 (or the pseudogene TRBV3-2) and TRBJ2-4, with TRBD2 matching over 8 bases. Germline V gene lookup returns CDR1 LGHDT and CDR2 YNNKEL (reference sequence). The CDR3 is 14 residues long. V gave up 4 bases and J gave up 11 bases; unmatched junction bases: 10.

This clone was detected a few times. The J gene is TRBJ2-1, the V gene TRBV9; D not resolved. Germline-derived CDR1 and CDR2 are SGDLS and YYNGEE. V lost 3 bases and J lost 8, with 9 bases in between. The CDR3 spans 12 residues. The chain's CDR3 is CASSAYGDEQFF. The DNA for the CDR3 is TGTGCCAGCAGCGCATATGGCGATGAGCAGTTCTTC.

This chain joins TRBV14 and TRBJ2-7, with D hard to call. Trimming pared 0 bases from V and 0 bases from J, leaving 9 bases between. The CDR3 spans 15 residues. Germline loops: CDR1 SGHDN, CDR2 FVKESK. CDR3 in amino acids: CASSQEYVYSYEQYF. The CDR3 coding sequence is TGTGCCAGCAGCCAAGAATATGTATACTCCTACGAGCAGTACTTC.

In DNA form, the CDR3 reads TGTGCCAGCAGCCACAAGGACAGGGGCGTTAACGAGCAGTACTTC. Protein: CASSHKDRGVNEQYF. The chain is built from TRBV11-3 and TRBJ2-7, with 9 bases lining up with TRBD1. Losses at the gene ends were 5 bases for V and 5 bases for J; bases not matched to a gene: 10. The CDR3 contains 15 residues. CDR1 is SGHNT and CDR2 is YENEEA in the germline V gene.

In this sample, this clone turned up once. The J gene is TRBJ2-7, the V gene TRBV14, with D possibly matching TRBD2 (6 bases). The CDR3 length is 14 residues. The germline V and J ends were trimmed by 1 base and 7 bases, with 14 bases remaining between them. From germline, CDR1 is SGHDN and CDR2 FVKESK. The CDR3 DNA is TGTGCCAGCAGCCAAGCGGACTACGGTGGGGAGCAGTACTTC. This gives the protein CASSQADYGGEQYF.

This sequence joins TRBV6-5 and TRBJ2-2, with 9 bases fitting TRBD1. The CDR3 is 14 residues long. V was pared by 5 bases and J by 4 bases, with 2 bases of the junction left unmatched. The germline gives CDR1 MNHEY, CDR2 SVGAGI. The CDR3 sequence is CASSTTGGTGELFF. The CDR3 DNA sequence: TGTGCCAGCAGTACGACAGGGGGCACCGGGGAGCTGTTTTTT.

The chain employs TRBV4-1 and TRBJ1-5; D not certain. Between the trimmed V and J ends, which lost 0 bases and 0 bases, there was a span of 9 bases. CDR1 is MGHRA and CDR2 is YSYEKL in the germline V gene. CDR3 size: 16 residues. CDR3 loop: CASSQDPGYSNQPQHF. In DNA form, the CDR3 reads TGCGCCAGCAGCCAAGATCCGGGGTATAGCAATCAGCCCCAGCATTTT.

This rearrangement joins TRBV19 to TRBJ1-4; maybe TRBD1 (6 bases). The V gene lost 5 bases and the J gene lost 8 bases, with 24 bases spanning the gap. The CDR3 length is 17 residues. Per germline, CDR1 LNHDA and CDR2 SQIVND (reference sequence). The CDR3 coding sequence is TGTGCCAGTAGTCAGAATGACGGTACAGGGACTTTAGAAAAACTGTTTTTT. Protein: CASSQNDGTGTLEKLFF.

V and J are TRBV2 and TRBJ2-1; D is uncertain. The V and J ends lost 5 bases and 0 bases respectively, with 5 bases between them. Per germline, CDR1 SNHLY and CDR2 FYNNEI. The CDR3 is 13 amino acids. The CDR3 DNA reads TGTGCCAGCAGTTCCAGCTCCTACAATGAGCAGTTCTTC. Amino acid sequence: CASSSSSYNEQFF.

The chain has TRBV7-6 and TRBJ1-4, with 8 bases identical to TRBD1. From germline, CDR1 is SGHVS and CDR2 FNYEAQ. J was trimmed by 11 bases and V by 1 base; bases with no gene match: 12. The CDR3 extends over 16 amino acids. The CDR3 bases are TGTGCCAGCAGCTTAGGAACCGGGACAGGCTTTACGAAACTGTTTTTT. This codes for CASSLGTGTGFTKLFF. Filled out from reference TRBV7-6 and TRBJ1-4, the complete variable domain reads GAGVSQSPRYKVTKRGQDVALRCDPISGHVSLYWYRQALGQGPEFLTYFNYEAQQDKSGLPNDRFSAERPEGSISTLTIQRTEQRDSAMYRCASSLGTGTGFTKLFFGSGTQLSVL.

This clone was detected a few times. The chain joins TRBV6-6 to TRBJ2-3; 11 nucleotides align to TRBD2. V trimming: 4 bases; J trimming: 2 bases; junction bases outside the gene matches: 5. This CDR3 comprises 16 residues. Germline V CDR1 and CDR2: MNHNY, SVGAGI (reference sequence). Here the CDR3 reads CASSFGLAGFTDTQYF. Here the CDR3 DNA reads TGTGCCAGCAGTTTCGGACTAGCGGGCTTCACAGATACGCAGTATTTT.